This TCR beta chain derives from a study of OX40 agonist ivuxolimab in advanced cancers. Clones were read by immunoSEQ multiplex PCR, and TCRdb kept only the in-frame ones, dropping some. The table lists tens of thousands of clones, more than 75% of them singletons, with approximately 0.37% in the top ten. General study findings and limits: Average numbers of expanded clones were greater in CD8+ T cells than in CD4+.

For this clone: Its specificity is not known.

The CDR3 totals 15 residues. The V and J ends lost 6 bases and 2 bases respectively, with 16 bases between them. Germline loops: CDR1 MDHEN, CDR2 SYDVKM. No patient had autoimmune disease or received systemic immunosuppression. The sequencing used CD4+ or CD8+ T cells sorted from blood, collected in a trial of the OX40 agonist ivuxolimab. J is TRBJ1-2 and V is TRBV28; D is perhaps TRBD1 (5 bases). This TCR was sampled from an adult with an advanced solid tumor such as melanoma, head and neck, liver or kidney cancer. The CDR3 sequence: CASSNLVGQNYGYTF. The CDR3 DNA reads as TGTGCCAGCAGCAACCTTGTGGGGCAGAACTATGGCTACACCTTC.